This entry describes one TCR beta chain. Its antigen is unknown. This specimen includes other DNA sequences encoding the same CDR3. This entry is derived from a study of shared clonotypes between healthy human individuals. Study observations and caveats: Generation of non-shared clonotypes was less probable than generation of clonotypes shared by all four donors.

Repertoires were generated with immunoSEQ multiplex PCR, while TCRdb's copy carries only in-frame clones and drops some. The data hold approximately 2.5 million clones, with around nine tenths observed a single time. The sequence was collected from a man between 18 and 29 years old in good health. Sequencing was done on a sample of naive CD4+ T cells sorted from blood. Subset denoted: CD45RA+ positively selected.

This CDR3 reads CAWNRGPGTEAFF. The CDR3 DNA reads as TGTGCCTGGAACAGGGGGCCTGGAACTGAAGCTTTCTTT. This chain joins TRBV30 and TRBJ1-1, with 9 bases aligning to TRBD1. The germline CDR1 and CDR2 sequences are GTSNPN and SVGIG (reference sequence). The V and J ends lost 4 bases and 5 bases, in that order; junction bases with no gene match: 5. The CDR3 length is 13 residues.